This T cell receptor (beta chain) is from a study of cytomegalovirus exposure and HLA in healthy donors. Whole-study results and caveats: About 87% or about 30% of the time was how often most TCR beta V segments were productive, according to an earlier analysis. The study flagged some 170 TCR beta chains as cytomegalovirus-associated.

The CDR3 totals 17 residues. V was trimmed by 5 bases and J by 0 bases, leaving 14 bases between them. The germline gives CDR1 SGHTA, CDR2 FQGTGA. A multiplex PCR was run with 60 Vbeta primers and 13 Jbeta primers. Here immunoSEQ multiplex PCR was the method, and the copy in TCRdb shows in-frame clones only, minus some. The sample shows about 120,000 clones, over 60% of them seen only once. Turning to this clone: The antigen is unknown. This sample also contains other DNA sequences that code for the same CDR3.

Nominal health characterized the donors when sampled, though unrecorded immune exposures were likely. This chain links TRBV7-3 with TRBJ1-6; D remains unclear. Sequenced: PBMCs. This TCR derives from a woman aged 40 to 50 in good health and CMV-seropositive. Written as DNA, the CDR3 is TGTGCCAGCAGCCCCAAGGCGGTACCCTCCTATAATTCACCCCTCCACTTT. Protein product: CASSPKAVPSYNSPLHF.